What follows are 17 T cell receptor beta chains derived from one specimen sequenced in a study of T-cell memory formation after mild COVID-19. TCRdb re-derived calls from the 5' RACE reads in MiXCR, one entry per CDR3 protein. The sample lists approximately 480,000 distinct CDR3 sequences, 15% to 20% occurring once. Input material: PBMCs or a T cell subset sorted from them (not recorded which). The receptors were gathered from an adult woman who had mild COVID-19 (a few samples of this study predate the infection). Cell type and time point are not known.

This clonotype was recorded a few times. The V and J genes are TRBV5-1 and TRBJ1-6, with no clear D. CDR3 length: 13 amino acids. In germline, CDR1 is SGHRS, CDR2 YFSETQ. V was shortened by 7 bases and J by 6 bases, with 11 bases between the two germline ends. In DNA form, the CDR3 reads TGCGCCAGCGCGAGGACGGGTAATTCACCCCTCCACTTT. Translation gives CASARTGNSPLHF. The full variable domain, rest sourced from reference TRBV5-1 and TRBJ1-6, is KAGVTQTPRYLIKTRGQQVTLSCSPISGHRSVSWYQQTPGQGLQFLFEYFSETQRNKGNFPGRFSGRQFSNSRSEMNVSTLELGDSALYLCASARTGNSPLHFGNGTRLTVT.

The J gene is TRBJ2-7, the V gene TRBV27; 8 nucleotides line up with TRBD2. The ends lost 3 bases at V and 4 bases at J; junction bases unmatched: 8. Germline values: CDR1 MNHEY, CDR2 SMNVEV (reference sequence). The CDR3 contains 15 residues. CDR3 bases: TGTGCCAGCAGTTTGGGGCCGGGAGGGGGTTACGAGCAGTACTTC. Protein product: CASSLGPGGGYEQYF.

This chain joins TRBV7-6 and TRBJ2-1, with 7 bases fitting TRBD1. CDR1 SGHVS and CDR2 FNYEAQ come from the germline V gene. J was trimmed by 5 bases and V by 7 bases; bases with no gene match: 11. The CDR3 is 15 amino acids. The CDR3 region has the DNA TGTGCCAGCACCCATCCGAGACAGGGAAACAATGAGCAGTTCTTC. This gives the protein CASTHPRQGNNEQFF.

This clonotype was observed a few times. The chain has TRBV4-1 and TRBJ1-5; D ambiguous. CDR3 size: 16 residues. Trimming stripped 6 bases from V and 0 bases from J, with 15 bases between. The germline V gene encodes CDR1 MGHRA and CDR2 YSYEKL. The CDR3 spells CASSQVRMTSNQPQHF. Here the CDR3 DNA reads TGCGCCAGCAGTCAGGTGAGGATGACTAGCAATCAGCCCCAGCATTTT.

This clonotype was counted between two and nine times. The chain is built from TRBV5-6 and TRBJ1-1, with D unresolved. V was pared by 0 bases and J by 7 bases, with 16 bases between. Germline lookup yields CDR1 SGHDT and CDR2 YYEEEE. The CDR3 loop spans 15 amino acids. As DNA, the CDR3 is TGTGCCAGCAGCTTGGCCGGGGTGCTCGTGGTTGAAGCTTTCTTT. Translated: CASSLAGVLVVEAFF.

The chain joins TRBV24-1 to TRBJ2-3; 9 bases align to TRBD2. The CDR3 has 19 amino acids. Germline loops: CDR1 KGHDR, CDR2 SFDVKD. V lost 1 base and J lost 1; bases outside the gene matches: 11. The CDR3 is CATSDFRNASGIRTDTQYF. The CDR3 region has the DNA TGTGCCACCAGTGATTTTCGGAACGCTAGCGGGATCCGCACAGATACGCAGTATTTT.

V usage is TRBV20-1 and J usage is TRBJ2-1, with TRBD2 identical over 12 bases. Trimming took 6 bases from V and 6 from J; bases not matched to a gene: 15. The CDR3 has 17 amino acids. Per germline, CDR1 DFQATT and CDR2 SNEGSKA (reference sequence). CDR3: CSALAGRLAGDINEQFF. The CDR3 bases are TGCAGTGCCCTAGCCGGGAGACTAGCGGGAGATATCAATGAGCAGTTCTTC.

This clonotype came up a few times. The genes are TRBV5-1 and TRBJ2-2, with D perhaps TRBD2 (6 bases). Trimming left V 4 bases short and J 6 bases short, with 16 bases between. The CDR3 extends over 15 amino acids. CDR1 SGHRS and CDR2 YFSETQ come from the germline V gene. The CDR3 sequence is CASSPLDRGAGELFF. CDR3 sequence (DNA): TGCGCCAGCAGCCCCCTAGATCGCGGGGCCGGGGAGCTGTTTTTT.

For the CDR3, the DNA is TGTGCCAGCAGCTTAAAGTCTGGGATGTTGCAGTTCTTC. It encodes CASSLKSGMLQFF. The chain couples TRBV7-9 to TRBJ2-1; D not certain. Trimming stripped 2 bases from V and 12 bases from J, with 14 bases between. Germline loops: CDR1 SEHNR, CDR2 FQNEAQ (reference sequence). The CDR3 runs 13 residues.

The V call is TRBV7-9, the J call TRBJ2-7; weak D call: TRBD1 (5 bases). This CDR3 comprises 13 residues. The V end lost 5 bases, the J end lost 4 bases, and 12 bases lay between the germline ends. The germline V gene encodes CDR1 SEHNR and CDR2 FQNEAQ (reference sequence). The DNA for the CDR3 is TGTGCCAGCAGCGCTGGACACCTTTACGAGCAGTACTTC. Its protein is CASSAGHLYEQYF.

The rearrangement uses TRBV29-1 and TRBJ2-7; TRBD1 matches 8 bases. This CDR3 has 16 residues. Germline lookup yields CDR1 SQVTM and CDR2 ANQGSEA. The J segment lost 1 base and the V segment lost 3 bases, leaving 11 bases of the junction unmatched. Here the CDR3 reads CSVDAWHRGTSYEQYF. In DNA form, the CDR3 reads TGCAGCGTTGATGCATGGCACAGGGGGACATCCTACGAGCAGTACTTC.

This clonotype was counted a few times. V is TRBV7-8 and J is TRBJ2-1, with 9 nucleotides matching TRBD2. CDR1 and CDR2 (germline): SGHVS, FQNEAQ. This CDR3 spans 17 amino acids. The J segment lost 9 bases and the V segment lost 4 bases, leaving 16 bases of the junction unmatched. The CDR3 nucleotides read TGTGCCAGCAGCTCGCCGGTGGATAGCGGGAGAACAGGTGAGCAGTTCTTC. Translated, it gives CASSSPVDSGRTGEQFF.

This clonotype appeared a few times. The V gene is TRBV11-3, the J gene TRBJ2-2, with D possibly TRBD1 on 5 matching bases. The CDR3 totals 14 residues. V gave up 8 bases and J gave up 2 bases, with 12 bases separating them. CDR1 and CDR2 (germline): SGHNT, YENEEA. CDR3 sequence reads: CASDLRANTGELFF. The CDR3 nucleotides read TGTGCCAGCGACCTCAGGGCTAACACCGGGGAGCTGTTTTTT.

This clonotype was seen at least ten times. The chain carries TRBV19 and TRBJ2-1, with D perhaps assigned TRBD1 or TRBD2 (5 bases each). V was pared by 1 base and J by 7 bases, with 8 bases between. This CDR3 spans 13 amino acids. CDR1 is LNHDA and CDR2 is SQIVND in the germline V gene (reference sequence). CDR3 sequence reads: CASSIAGRNEQFF. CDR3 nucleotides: TGTGCCAGTAGTATAGCGGGGCGGAATGAGCAGTTCTTC.

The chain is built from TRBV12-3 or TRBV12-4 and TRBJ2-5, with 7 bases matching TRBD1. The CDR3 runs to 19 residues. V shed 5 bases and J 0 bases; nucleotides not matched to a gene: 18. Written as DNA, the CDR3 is TGTGCCAGCAGTCCGGGGACAGACTTTCCCGACCCGTACCAAGAGACCCAGTACTTC. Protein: CASSPGTDFPDPYQETQYF.

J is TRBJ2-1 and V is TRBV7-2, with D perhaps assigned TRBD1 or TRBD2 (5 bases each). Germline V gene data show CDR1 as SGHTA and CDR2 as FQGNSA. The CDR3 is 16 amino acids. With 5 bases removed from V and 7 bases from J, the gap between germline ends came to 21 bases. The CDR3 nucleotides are TGTGCCAGCAGCCCTCGGTCCGGGGACGGGCGGAATGAGCAGTTCTTC. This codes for CASSPRSGDGRNEQFF.

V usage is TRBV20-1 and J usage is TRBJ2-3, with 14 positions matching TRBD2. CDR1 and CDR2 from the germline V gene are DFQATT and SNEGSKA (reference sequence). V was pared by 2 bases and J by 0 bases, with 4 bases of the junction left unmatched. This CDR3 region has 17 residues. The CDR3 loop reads CSARRLAGGTSTDTQYF. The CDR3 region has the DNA TGCAGTGCTAGAAGACTAGCGGGAGGGACTAGCACAGATACGCAGTATTTT.